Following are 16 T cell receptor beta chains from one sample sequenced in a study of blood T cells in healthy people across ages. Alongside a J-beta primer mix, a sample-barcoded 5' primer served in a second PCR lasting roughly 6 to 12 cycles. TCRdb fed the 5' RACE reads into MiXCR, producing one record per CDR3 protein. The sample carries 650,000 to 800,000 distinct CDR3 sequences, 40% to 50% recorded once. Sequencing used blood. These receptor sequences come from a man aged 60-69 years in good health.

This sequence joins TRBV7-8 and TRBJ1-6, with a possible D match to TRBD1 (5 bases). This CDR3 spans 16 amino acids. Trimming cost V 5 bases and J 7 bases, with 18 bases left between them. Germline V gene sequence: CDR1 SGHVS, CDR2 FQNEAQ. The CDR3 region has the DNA TGTGCCAGCAGCCCTCCGTTGGGGCAAACCAATTCACCCCTCCACTTT. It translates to CASSPPLGQTNSPLHF.

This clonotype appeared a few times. As DNA, the CDR3 is TGTGCCAGCAGTTTACACGGAATTTACGAGCAGTACTTC. This codes for CASSLHGIYEQYF. The chain carries TRBV28 and TRBJ2-7; no clear D. The length of the CDR3 is 13 residues. Trimming shortened V by 2 bases and J by 4 bases, and 9 bases separated the two germline ends. Germline loops: CDR1 MDHEN, CDR2 SYDVKM.

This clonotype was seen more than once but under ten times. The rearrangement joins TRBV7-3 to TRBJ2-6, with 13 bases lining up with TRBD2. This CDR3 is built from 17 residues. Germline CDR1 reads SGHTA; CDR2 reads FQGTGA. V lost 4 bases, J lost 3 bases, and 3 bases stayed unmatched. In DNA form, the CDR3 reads TGTGCCAGCAGCTGGACTAGCGGGGGCTATGGGGCCAACGTCCTGACTTTC. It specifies CASSWTSGGYGANVLTF. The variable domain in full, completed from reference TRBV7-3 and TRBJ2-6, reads GAGVSQTPSNKVTEKGKYVELRCDPISGHTALYWYRQSLGQGPEFLIYFQGTGAADDSGLPNDRFFAVRPEGSVSTLKIQRTERGDSAVYLCASSWTSGGYGANVLTFGAGSRLTVL.

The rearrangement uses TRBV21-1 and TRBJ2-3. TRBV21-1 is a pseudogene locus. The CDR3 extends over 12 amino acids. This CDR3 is CASSKEADTQYF. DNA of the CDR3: TGTGCCAGCAGCAAAGAGGCAGATACGCAGTATTTT.

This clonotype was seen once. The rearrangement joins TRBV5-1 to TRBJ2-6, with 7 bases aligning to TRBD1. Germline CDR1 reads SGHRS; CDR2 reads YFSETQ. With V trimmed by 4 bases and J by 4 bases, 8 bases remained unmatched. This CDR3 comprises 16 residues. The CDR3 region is CASSPMAGGGANVLTF. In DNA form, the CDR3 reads TGCGCCAGCAGCCCAATGGCAGGGGGAGGGGCCAACGTCCTGACTTTC.

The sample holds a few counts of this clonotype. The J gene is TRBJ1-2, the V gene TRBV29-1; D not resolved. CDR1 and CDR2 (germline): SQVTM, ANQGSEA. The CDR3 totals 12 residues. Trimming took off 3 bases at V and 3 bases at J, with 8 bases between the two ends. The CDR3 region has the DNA TGCAGCGTTGATCGGGGTTACTATGGCTACACCTTC. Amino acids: CSVDRGYYGYTF.

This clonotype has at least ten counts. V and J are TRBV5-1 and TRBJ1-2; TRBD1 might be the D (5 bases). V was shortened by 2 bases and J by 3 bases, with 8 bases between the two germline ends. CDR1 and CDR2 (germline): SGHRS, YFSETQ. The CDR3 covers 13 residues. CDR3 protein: CASSLQEDYGYTF. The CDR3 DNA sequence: TGCGCCAGCAGCTTACAGGAGGACTATGGCTACACCTTC.

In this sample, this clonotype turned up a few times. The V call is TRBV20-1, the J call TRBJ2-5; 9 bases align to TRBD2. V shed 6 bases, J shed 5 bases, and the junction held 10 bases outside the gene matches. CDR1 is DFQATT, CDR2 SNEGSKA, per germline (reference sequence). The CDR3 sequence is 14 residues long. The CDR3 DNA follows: TGCAGTGCCCCGACGCGGGGGGGCCCGGAGACCCAGTACTTC. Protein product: CSAPTRGGPETQYF.

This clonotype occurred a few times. CDR3 sequence reads: CASRVTRGSTEAFF. The CDR3 DNA reads TGTGCCAGCAGGGTTACAAGGGGTAGCACTGAAGCTTTCTTT. This chain uses TRBV28 with TRBJ1-1; D possibly corresponds to TRBD1 (5 bases). Trimming took 6 bases from V and 4 from J, leaving 15 bases between them. The CDR3 is 14 amino acids. Germline CDR1 is MDHEN and CDR2 is SYDVKM.

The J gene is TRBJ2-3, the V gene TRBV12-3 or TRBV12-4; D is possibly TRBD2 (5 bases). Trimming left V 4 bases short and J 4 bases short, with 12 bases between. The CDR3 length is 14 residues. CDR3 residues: CASSSGSDSDTQYF. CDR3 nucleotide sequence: TGTGCCAGCAGTTCGGGTAGCGATTCAGATACGCAGTATTTT.

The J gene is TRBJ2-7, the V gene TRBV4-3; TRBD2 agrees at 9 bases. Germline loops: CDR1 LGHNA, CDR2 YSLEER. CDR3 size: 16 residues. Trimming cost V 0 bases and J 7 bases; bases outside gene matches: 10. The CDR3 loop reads CASSQDTLAGNNEQYF. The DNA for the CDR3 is TGCGCCAGCAGCCAAGATACGCTAGCGGGGAACAATGAGCAGTACTTC.

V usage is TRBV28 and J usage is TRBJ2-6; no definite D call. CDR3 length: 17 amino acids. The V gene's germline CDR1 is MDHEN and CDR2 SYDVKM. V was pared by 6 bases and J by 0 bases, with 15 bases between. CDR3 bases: TGTGCCAGCAGCGCCCAAGCCTTGTCCTCTGGGGCCAACGTCCTGACTTTC. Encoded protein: CASSAQALSSGANVLTF.

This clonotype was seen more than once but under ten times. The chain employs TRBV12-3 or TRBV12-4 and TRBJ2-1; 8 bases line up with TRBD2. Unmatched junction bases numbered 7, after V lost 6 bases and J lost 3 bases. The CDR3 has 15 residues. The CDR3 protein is CASRTGRGVYNEQFF. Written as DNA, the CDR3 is TGTGCCAGCAGAACGGGGCGGGGGGTCTACAATGAGCAGTTCTTC.

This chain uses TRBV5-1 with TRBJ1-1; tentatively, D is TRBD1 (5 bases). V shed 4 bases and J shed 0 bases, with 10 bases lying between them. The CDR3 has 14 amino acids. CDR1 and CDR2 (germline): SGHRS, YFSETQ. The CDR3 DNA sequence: TGCGCCAGCAGCGAGGTGACAGTGAACACTGAAGCTTTCTTT. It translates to CASSEVTVNTEAFF.

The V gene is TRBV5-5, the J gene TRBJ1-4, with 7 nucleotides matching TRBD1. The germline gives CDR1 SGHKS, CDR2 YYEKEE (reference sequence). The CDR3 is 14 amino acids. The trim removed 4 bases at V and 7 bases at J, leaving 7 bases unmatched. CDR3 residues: CASSEGGSGEKLFF. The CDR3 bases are TGTGCCAGCAGCGAAGGGGGCTCCGGTGAAAAACTGTTTTTT.

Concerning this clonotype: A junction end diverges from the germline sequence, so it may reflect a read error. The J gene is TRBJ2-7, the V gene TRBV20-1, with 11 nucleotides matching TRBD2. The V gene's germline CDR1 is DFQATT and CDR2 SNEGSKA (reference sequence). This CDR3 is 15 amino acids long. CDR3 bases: TGTAGTGCTAGAGATCGGAGTAGCGGGGGGGTTACCGAGTACTTC. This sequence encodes CSARDRSSGGVTEYF.